The 26 T cell receptor beta chains given below trace back to one sample, sequenced in a study of cytomegalovirus exposure and HLA in healthy donors. Researchers ran the PCR with 60 Vbeta and 13 Jbeta primers. Assay: immunoSEQ multiplex PCR; the TCRdb copy retains only in-frame clones and omits some. The sample has about 140,000 clones, roughly four fifths seen once. The sample taken for sequencing was PBMCs. Every receptor here comes from a woman in her 40s in good health and CMV-seronegative.

The rearrangement joins TRBV4-3 to TRBJ2-1; D might be TRBD2 (5 bases). CDR1 is LGHNA, CDR2 YSLEER, per germline. The germline V and J ends were trimmed by 5 bases and 3 bases, with 14 bases remaining between them. The CDR3 consists of 15 residues. This CDR3 is CASSLGEGFYNEQFF. DNA of the CDR3: TGCGCCAGCAGCTTAGGAGAGGGCTTCTACAATGAGCAGTTCTTC.

V and J are TRBV9 and TRBJ1-3; a weak D match, TRBD1 (5 bases). CDR3 length equals 17 residues. Germline loops: CDR1 SGDLS, CDR2 YYNGEE. V was trimmed by 4 bases and J by 3 bases, leaving 20 bases between them. The CDR3 DNA follows: TGTGCCAGCAGCTCCCCGGTGGGGGGTTCTTATGGAAACACCATATATTTT. It specifies CASSSPVGGSYGNTIYF. Complete variable domain (other parts from reference TRBV9 and TRBJ1-3): DSGVTQTPKHLITATGQRVTLRCSPRSGDLSVYWYQQSLDQGLQFLIQYYNGEERAKGNILERFSAQQFPDLHSELNLSSLELGDSALYFCASSSPVGGSYGNTIYFGEGSWLTVV.

The chain recombines TRBV4-3 with TRBJ2-1, with D tentatively TRBD2 (6 bases). This CDR3 region has 17 residues. V lost 3 bases, J lost 0 bases, and 15 bases lay in between. Germline lookup yields CDR1 LGHNA and CDR2 YSLEER. The CDR3 nucleotides read TGCGCCAGCAGCCAGGGGCCGTCGGGAGACTCCTACAATGAGCAGTTCTTC. It codes for CASSQGPSGDSYNEQFF.

The chain is built from TRBV15 and TRBJ2-5, with D possibly TRBD2 on 6 matching bases. The CDR3 extends over 15 amino acids. V was trimmed by 0 bases and J by 9 bases, leaving 17 bases between them. Germline values: CDR1 LNHNV, CDR2 YYDKDF (reference sequence). The chain's CDR3 is CATSRDWRGGEAQYF. In DNA, the CDR3 is TGTGCCACCAGCAGAGATTGGCGGGGCGGGGAGGCCCAGTACTTC.

V is TRBV4-3 and J is TRBJ1-4; 9 bases match TRBD1. The germline V gene encodes CDR1 LGHNA and CDR2 YSLEER. The CDR3 has 16 residues. V lost 4 bases and J lost 2; bases outside the gene matches: 5. The CDR3 bases are TGCGCCAGCAGCCGCTCGACAGGGGGGACTAATGAAAAACTGTTTTTT. Protein: CASSRSTGGTNEKLFF.

J is TRBJ2-1 and V is TRBV4-3; TRBD1 might be the D (6 bases). The CDR3 consists of 17 residues. Trimming shortened V by 0 bases and J by 3 bases, and 15 bases separated the two germline ends. From germline, CDR1 is LGHNA and CDR2 YSLEER. Written as DNA, the CDR3 is TGCGCCAGCAGCCAAGAAATGGTGTGGGGACACTACAATGAGCAGTTCTTC. Protein product: CASSQEMVWGHYNEQFF.

This clone appeared a single time. The chain employs TRBV28 and TRBJ1-1; 7 bases are shared with TRBD1. The J segment lost 3 bases and the V segment lost 3 bases, leaving 7 bases of the junction unmatched. The germline V gene has CDR1 MDHEN and CDR2 SYDVKM. The CDR3 runs 15 residues. In DNA, the CDR3 is TGTGCCAGCAGTTTTTCAGGGGGGTCTCACACTGAAGCTTTCTTT. Its protein product is CASSFSGGSHTEAFF. Combining the CDR3 with reference TRBV28 and TRBJ1-1 gives the whole variable domain DVKVTQSSRYLVKRTGEKVFLECVQDMDHENMFWYRQDPGLGLRLIYFSYDVKMKEKGDIPEGYSVSREKKERFSLILESASTNQTSMYLCASSFSGGSHTEAFFGQGTRLTVV.

The chain uses TRBV7-2 and TRBJ2-5, with D possibly being TRBD2 (5 bases). V was clipped by 5 bases and J by 0 bases, with 7 bases between them. The CDR3 extends over 13 amino acids. Germline V gene lookup returns CDR1 SGHTA and CDR2 FQGNSA. As DNA, the CDR3 is TGTGCCAGCAGCAGGACTTACCAAGAGACCCAGTACTTC. The encoded protein is CASSRTYQETQYF.

The chain employs TRBV7-2 and TRBJ2-7; a possible D gene is TRBD1 (5 bases). From germline, CDR1 is SGHTA and CDR2 FQGNSA. The CDR3 consists of 13 residues. Between the trimmed V and J ends, which lost 3 bases and 3 bases, there was a span of 9 bases. This chain's CDR3 is CASSFREHYEQYF. The CDR3 bases are TGTGCCAGCAGCTTCAGGGAACACTACGAGCAGTACTTC.

This sequence joins TRBV11-2 and TRBJ2-3; 10 nucleotides align to TRBD2. Germline V CDR1 and CDR2: SGHAT, FQNNGV. This CDR3 is 16 amino acids long. V shed 3 bases, J shed 3 bases, and the junction held 6 bases outside the gene matches. CDR3 in DNA: TGTGCCAGCAGCTTCCTAGCGGGAGCTCGTACAGATACGCAGTATTTT. Translation: CASSFLAGARTDTQYF.

The rearrangement uses TRBV2 and TRBJ2-3; the D is unclear. This CDR3 spans 15 amino acids. V dropped 5 bases and J dropped 0 bases, with 12 bases sitting between them. The germline CDR1 and CDR2 sequences are SNHLY and FYNNEI. The CDR3 sequence: CASSPHYESTDTQYF. The CDR3 coding sequence is TGTGCCAGCAGTCCCCACTACGAGAGCACAGATACGCAGTATTTT.

This clone was recorded a few times. J is TRBJ2-3 and V is TRBV7-3; D is possibly TRBD2 (6 bases). Germline loops: CDR1 SGHTA, CDR2 FQGTGA. V lost 2 bases to trimming and J lost 1 base, with 13 bases between them. The CDR3 loop spans 16 amino acids. The CDR3 nucleotides read TGTGCCAGCAGCTTACAAGGCGGGAAGGGCACAGATACGCAGTATTTT. It specifies CASSLQGGKGTDTQYF. Filled out from reference TRBV7-3 and TRBJ2-3, the complete variable domain reads GAGVSQTPSNKVTEKGKYVELRCDPISGHTALYWYRQSLGQGPEFLIYFQGTGAADDSGLPNDRFFAVRPEGSVSTLKIQRTERGDSAVYLCASSLQGGKGTDTQYFGPGTRLTVL.

A single count supports this clone. The chain joins TRBV27 to TRBJ1-1, with 8 nucleotides matching TRBD1. Germline V gene lookup returns CDR1 MNHEY and CDR2 SMNVEV (reference sequence). The CDR3 extends over 15 amino acids. V was pared by 8 bases and J by 5 bases, with 13 bases of the junction left unmatched. As DNA, the CDR3 is TGTGCCAGCCGGACAGGGAAGAGAAGGGAAACTGAAGCTTTCTTT. This codes for CASRTGKRRETEAFF.

This clone was recorded only once. The chain carries TRBV7-9 and TRBJ2-1, with TRBD2 as a possible D gene (6 bases). Trimming took off 5 bases at V and 6 bases at J, with 20 bases between the two ends. This CDR3 has 16 residues. Per the germline V gene, CDR1 is SEHNR and CDR2 is FQNEAQ (reference sequence). Here the CDR3 DNA reads TGTGCCAGCAGCCCTAATTGGACTACATTTATCAATGAGCAGTTCTTC. It specifies CASSPNWTTFINEQFF.

The J gene is TRBJ2-7, the V gene TRBV11-3, with 7 bases aligning to TRBD2. The CDR3 contains 14 residues. The V and J ends lost 3 bases and 3 bases, in that order; junction bases with no gene match: 5. Per germline, CDR1 SGHNT and CDR2 YENEEA. The CDR3 loop is CASSFGSGNYEQYF. CDR3 sequence (DNA): TGTGCCAGCAGCTTCGGGAGCGGGAACTACGAGCAGTACTTC.

The rearrangement links TRBV7-6 to TRBJ2-1; 9 nucleotides line up with TRBD2. Germline CDR1 reads SGHVS; CDR2 reads FNYEAQ. The CDR3 totals 16 residues. Trimming removed 5 bases from V and 4 bases from J; junction bases left unmatched: 9. CDR3 protein: CASSNILAGDYNEQFF. The CDR3 DNA sequence: TGTGCCAGCAGCAACATACTAGCGGGTGATTACAATGAGCAGTTCTTC. Using reference TRBV7-6 and TRBJ2-1 for the parts outside the CDR3, the full variable domain is GAGVSQSPRYKVTKRGQDVALRCDPISGHVSLYWYRQALGQGPEFLTYFNYEAQQDKSGLPNDRFSAERPEGSISTLTIQRTEQRDSAMYRCASSNILAGDYNEQFFGPGTRLTVL.

This chain links TRBV5-1 with TRBJ2-5, with D perhaps TRBD2 (6 bases). CDR1 is SGHRS and CDR2 is YFSETQ in the germline V gene. Deletions cut 3 bases from V and 4 bases from J, with 13 bases between. CDR3 length equals 14 residues. CDR3 DNA sequence: TGCGCCAGCAGCTACGGGAGTGGGGGAGAGACCCAGTACTTC. This gives the protein CASSYGSGGETQYF.

This clone was seen a handful of times. V usage is TRBV5-1 and J usage is TRBJ1-5, with TRBD1 matching over 8 bases. Germline CDR1 SGHRS, CDR2 YFSETQ. The CDR3 is 16 amino acids. The V gene end was trimmed by 4 bases and the J gene end by 3 bases; junction bases not matched to a gene: 9. This chain's CDR3 is CASSPDGTGYNQPQHF. The CDR3 DNA reads as TGCGCCAGCAGCCCAGATGGGACAGGATACAATCAGCCCCAGCATTTT.

The genes are TRBV6-6 and TRBJ1-4; 8 nucleotides line up with TRBD1. V lost 4 bases to trimming and J lost 7 bases; unmatched junction nucleotides: 5. The length of the CDR3 is 14 residues. Per the germline V gene, CDR1 is MNHNY and CDR2 is SVGAGI (reference sequence). This CDR3 is CASSSNRGTEKLFF. The CDR3 DNA is TGTGCCAGCAGTTCCAACAGGGGGACTGAAAAACTGTTTTTT.

The rearrangement uses TRBV7-9 and TRBJ2-1, with unresolved D. Trimming took off 6 bases at V and 5 bases at J, with 23 bases between the two ends. From germline, CDR1 is SEHNR and CDR2 FQNEAQ (reference sequence). The CDR3 is made up of 17 amino acids. The CDR3 reads CASSFWLVANFHNEQFF. In DNA form, the CDR3 reads TGTGCCAGCAGTTTCTGGTTGGTAGCCAATTTCCACAATGAGCAGTTCTTC.

The chain couples TRBV28 to TRBJ2-1, with no clear D. Trimming pared 5 bases from V and 4 bases from J, leaving 6 bases between. The CDR3 is 12 residues long. Looked up from germline, CDR1 is MDHEN and CDR2 is SYDVKM. In DNA form, the CDR3 reads TGTGCCAGCAGTCGGTCGTACAATGAGCAGTTCTTC. This gives the protein CASSRSYNEQFF. Full variable domain (remainder filled in from reference TRBV28 and TRBJ2-1): DVKVTQSSRYLVKRTGEKVFLECVQDMDHENMFWYRQDPGLGLRLIYFSYDVKMKEKGDIPEGYSVSREKKERFSLILESASTNQTSMYLCASSRSYNEQFFGPGTRLTVL.

In the case of this clone: The sample holds other DNA sequences that translate to the same CDR3. The chain carries TRBV29-1 and TRBJ2-7; the D gene is possibly TRBD2 (7 bases). V was clipped by 5 bases and J by 7 bases, with 24 bases between them. Germline loops: CDR1 SQVTM, CDR2 ANQGSEA. The CDR3 has 15 amino acids. The DNA for the CDR3 is TGCAGCGTTCTTTTCCGGGACACGCCGGGAGGAGAGCAGTACTTC. The encoded protein is CSVLFRDTPGGEQYF.

This sequence joins TRBV6-6 and TRBJ1-2, with TRBD1 identical over 7 bases. This CDR3 has 14 residues. The ends lost 4 bases at V and 6 bases at J; junction bases unmatched: 8. CDR1 is MNHNY and CDR2 is SVGAGI in the germline V gene (reference sequence). Written as DNA, the CDR3 is TGTGCCAGCAGTTGGACACAGGGGACCCATGGCTACACCTTC. As protein: CASSWTQGTHGYTF.

The J gene is TRBJ2-1, the V gene TRBV5-1; tentatively, D is TRBD1 (6 bases). The CDR3 extends over 15 amino acids. CDR1 is SGHRS and CDR2 is YFSETQ in the germline V gene. V lost 6 bases, J lost 3 bases, and 16 bases lay in between. The CDR3 DNA reads as TGCGCCAGCAACCTTGGAGTACAGGGCTACAATGAGCAGTTCTTC. Amino acids: CASNLGVQGYNEQFF.

This chain joins TRBV5-1 and TRBJ2-7; 13 bases map to TRBD2. The length of the CDR3 is 16 residues. Looked up from germline, CDR1 is SGHRS and CDR2 is YFSETQ. V was clipped by 1 base and J by 6 bases; unmatched bases: 7. Here the CDR3 DNA reads TGCGCCAGCAGCTTGAGACTAGCGGGAGGTGATCTCGAGCAGTACTTC. As protein: CASSLRLAGGDLEQYF.

The chain combines TRBV4-2 with TRBJ1-5, with TRBD1 identical over 7 bases. In germline, CDR1 is LGHNA, CDR2 YNFKEQ. The junction had 7 bases not matched to a gene; V was cut back by 0 bases and J by 5 bases. The CDR3 is made up of 16 amino acids. CDR3 DNA: TGTGCCAGCAGCCAAGATCTGTTACAGGGGCATCAGCCCCAGCATTTT. Protein product: CASSQDLLQGHQPQHF.